This TCR beta chain was obtained from a study of CD8 T cells in Susac syndrome. Reverse transcription of roughly 0.45 to 1 ug RNA used random hexamers. Coverage of TCR beta CDR3 amplification by immunoSEQ multiplex PCR extended to 54 Vbeta and 13 Jbeta. TCRdb re-called the immunoSEQ multiplex PCR reads with MiXCR, one entry per CDR3 protein. Of 95,000 to 150,000 distinct CDR3 sequences listed, under 96% are singletons. Per the germline V gene, CDR1 is GTSNPN and CDR2 is SVGIG (reference sequence). V shed 2 bases and J shed 7 bases, with 11 bases lying between them. The CDR3 is 13 amino acids. The sample comprised CD4+ T cells from PBMCs. The genes are TRBV30 and TRBJ2-2; D is ambiguous. The receptor was derived from a human donor with Susac syndrome. The CDR3 sequence: CAWSPGLVGELFF. The CDR3 nucleotides are TGTGCCTGGAGTCCCGGGTTGGTCGGGGAGCTGTTTTTT. The whole variable domain, filled in from reference TRBV30 and TRBJ2-2, reads SQTIHQWPATLVQPVGSPLSLECTVEGTSNPNLYWYRQAAGRGLQLLFYSVGIGQISSEVPQNLSASRPQDRQFILSSKKLLLSDSGFYLCAWSPGLVGELFFGEGSRLTVL.